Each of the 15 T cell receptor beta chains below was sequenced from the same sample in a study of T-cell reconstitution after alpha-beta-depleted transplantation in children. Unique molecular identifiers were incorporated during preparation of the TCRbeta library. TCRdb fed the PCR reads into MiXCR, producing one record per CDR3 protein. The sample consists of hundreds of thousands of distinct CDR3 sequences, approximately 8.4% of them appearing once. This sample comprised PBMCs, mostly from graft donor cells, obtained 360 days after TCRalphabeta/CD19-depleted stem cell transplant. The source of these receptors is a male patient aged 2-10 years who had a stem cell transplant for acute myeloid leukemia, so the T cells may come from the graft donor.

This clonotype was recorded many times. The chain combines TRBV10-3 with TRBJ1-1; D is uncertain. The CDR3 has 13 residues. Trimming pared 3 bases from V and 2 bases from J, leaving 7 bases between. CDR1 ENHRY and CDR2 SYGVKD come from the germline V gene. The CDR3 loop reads CAISEMGNTEAFF. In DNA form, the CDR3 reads TGTGCCATCAGTGAAATGGGTAACACTGAAGCTTTCTTT.

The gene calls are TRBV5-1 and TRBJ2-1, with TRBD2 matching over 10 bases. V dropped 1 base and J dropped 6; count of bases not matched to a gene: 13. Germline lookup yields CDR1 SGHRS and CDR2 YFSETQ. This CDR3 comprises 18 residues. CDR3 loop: CASSLILAGEIGRNEQFF. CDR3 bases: TGCGCCAGCAGCTTGATCCTAGCGGGAGAAATAGGGCGCAATGAGCAGTTCTTC.

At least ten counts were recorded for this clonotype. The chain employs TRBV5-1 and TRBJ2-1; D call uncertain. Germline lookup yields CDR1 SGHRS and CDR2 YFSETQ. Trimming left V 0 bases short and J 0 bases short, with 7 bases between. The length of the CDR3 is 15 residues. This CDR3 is CASSLDSRSYNEQFF. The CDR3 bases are TGCGCCAGCAGCTTGGACAGTCGCTCCTACAATGAGCAGTTCTTC.

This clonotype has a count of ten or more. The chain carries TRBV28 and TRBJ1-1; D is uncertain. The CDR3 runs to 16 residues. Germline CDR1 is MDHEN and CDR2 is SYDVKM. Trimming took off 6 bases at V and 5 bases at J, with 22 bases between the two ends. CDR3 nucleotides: TGTGCCAGCAGCTTTTCGGCCCAGGCACCGGGGACTGAAGCTTTCTTT. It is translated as CASSFSAQAPGTEAFF.

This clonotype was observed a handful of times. As DNA, the CDR3 is TGTGCCAGCTCACCACAGGGAGGGTACACTGAAGCTTTCTTT. Protein: CASSPQGGYTEAFF. The chain couples TRBV18 to TRBJ1-1; D unresolved. This CDR3 spans 14 amino acids. Germline V gene sequence: CDR1 KGHSH, CDR2 LQKENI. V shed 1 base and J shed 3 bases, with 9 bases lying between them.

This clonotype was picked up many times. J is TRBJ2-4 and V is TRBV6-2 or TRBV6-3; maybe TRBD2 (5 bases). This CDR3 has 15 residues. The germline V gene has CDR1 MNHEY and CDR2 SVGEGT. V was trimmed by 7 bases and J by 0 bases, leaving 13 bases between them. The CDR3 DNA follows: TGTGCCAGCACCGCTCGGGGATTAGCCAAAAACATTCAGTACTTC. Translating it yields CASTARGLAKNIQYF.

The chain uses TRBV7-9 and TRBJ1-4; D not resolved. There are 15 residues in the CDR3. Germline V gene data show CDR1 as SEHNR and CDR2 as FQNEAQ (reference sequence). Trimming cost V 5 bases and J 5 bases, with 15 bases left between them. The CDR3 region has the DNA TGTGCCAGCAGCCCCGGCGTCTTTAGCAATGAAAAACTGTTTTTT. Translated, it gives CASSPGVFSNEKLFF.

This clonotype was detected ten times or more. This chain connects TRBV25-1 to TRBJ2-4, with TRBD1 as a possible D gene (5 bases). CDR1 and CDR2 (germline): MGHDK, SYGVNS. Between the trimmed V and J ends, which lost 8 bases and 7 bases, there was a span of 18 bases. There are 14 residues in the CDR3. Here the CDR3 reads CASLGAGSANIQYF. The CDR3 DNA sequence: TGTGCCAGCCTAGGGGCAGGCTCCGCGAACATTCAGTACTTC.

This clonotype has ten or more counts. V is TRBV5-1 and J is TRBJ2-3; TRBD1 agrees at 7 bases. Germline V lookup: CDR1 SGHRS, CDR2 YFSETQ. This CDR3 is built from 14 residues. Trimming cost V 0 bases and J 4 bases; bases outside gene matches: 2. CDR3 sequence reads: CASSLGQGPDTQYF. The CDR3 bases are TGCGCCAGCAGCTTGGGACAGGGCCCAGATACGCAGTATTTT.

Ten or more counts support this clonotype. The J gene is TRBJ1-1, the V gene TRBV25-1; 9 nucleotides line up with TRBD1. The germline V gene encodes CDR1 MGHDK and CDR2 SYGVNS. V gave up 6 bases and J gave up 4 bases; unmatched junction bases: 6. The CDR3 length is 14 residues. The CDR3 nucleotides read TGTGCCAGCAGGGGGACAGGGCTCGGCACTGAAGCTTTCTTT. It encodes CASRGTGLGTEAFF.

The CDR3 protein is CASSQQREKLFF. CDR3 DNA sequence: TGTGCCAGCAGCCAACAAAGGGAAAAACTGTTTTTT. V and J are TRBV14 and TRBJ1-4; D is uncertain. The germline gives CDR1 SGHDN, CDR2 FVKESK. The CDR3 has 12 amino acids. V was pared by 2 bases and J by 8 bases, with 6 bases between.

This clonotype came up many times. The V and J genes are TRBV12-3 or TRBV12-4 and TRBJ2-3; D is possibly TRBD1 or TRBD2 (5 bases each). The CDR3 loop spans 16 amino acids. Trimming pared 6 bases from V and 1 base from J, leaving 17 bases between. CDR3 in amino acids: CASSNEVGTGTDTQYF. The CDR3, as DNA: TGTGCCAGCAGCAATGAAGTGGGGACGGGCACAGATACGCAGTATTTT.

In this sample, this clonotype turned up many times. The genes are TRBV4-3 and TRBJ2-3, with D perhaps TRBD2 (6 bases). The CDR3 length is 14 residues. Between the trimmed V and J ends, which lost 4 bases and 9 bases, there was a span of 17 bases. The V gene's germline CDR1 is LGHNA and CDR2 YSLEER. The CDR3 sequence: CASSPPGGLRTQYF. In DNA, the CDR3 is TGCGCCAGCAGCCCCCCCGGAGGGCTGCGGACGCAGTATTTT.

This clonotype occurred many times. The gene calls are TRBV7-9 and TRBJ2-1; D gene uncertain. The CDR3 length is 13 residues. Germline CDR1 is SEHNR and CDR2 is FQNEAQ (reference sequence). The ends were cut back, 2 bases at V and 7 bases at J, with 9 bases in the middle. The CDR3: CASSLRSVNEQFF. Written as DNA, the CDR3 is TGTGCCAGCAGCTTACGATCAGTAAATGAGCAGTTCTTC. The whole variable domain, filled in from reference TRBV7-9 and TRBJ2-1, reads DTGVSQNPRHKITKRGQNVTFRCDPISEHNRLYWYRQTLGQGPEFLTYFQNEAQLEKSRLLSDRFSAERPKGSFSTLEIQRTEQGDSAMYLCASSLRSVNEQFFGPGTRLTVL.

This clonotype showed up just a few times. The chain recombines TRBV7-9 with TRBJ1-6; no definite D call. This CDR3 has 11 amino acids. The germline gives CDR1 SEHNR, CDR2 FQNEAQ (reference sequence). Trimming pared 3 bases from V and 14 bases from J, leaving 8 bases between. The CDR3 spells CASSLGGTLHF. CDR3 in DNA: TGTGCCAGCAGCTTGGGCGGCACCCTCCACTTT.